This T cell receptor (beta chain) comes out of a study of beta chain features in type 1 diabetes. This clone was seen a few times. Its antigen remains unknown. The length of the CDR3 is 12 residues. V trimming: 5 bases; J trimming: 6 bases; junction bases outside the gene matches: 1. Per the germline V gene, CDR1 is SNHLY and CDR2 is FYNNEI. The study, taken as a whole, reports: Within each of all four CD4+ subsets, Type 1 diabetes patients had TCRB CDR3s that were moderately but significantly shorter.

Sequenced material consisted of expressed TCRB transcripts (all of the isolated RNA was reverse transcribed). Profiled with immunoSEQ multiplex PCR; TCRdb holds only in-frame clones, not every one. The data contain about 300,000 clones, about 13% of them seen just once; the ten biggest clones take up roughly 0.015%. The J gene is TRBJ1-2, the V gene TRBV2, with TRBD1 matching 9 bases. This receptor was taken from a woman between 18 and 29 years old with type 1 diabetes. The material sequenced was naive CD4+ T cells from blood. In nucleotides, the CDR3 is TGTGCCAGCAGTTGGACAGGGGATGGCTACACCTTC. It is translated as CASSWTGDGYTF.